This T cell receptor beta chain was sequenced in a study of blood T cell repertoires in COVID-19 (dated by TCRdb to the early 2020s). Regarding the research as a whole: Samples from collaborators originated in the United States, Italy and Spain and spanned both the acute and convalescent phases of COVID-19. The prospective study material was composed of cDNA or gDNA derived from T cells, B-cell-depleted T cells, or PBMCs. Subjects who had been exposed to COVID-19, were actively infected with it, or had recovered from it provided the deeply sampled blood TCRbeta repertoires that made up the dataset. A freely available public database, intended as a resource for researchers studying the immune response to SARS-CoV-2, is where the repertoires were released. The samples were drawn from two sources: the first 160 participants of the ongoing ImmuneRACE study, and 1,200 or so subjects contributed by 6 global collaborators. Nearly every sample came with metadata listing a de-identified subject ID, COVID-19 status, age in years and sex. Where HLA class I and class II types were available, the types were taken from metadata supplied by the sample provider, not from assay-based typing. Overall study results and their limits: Clinical and demographic metadata were provided uncurated, with the amount varying by source and participant.

Inclusive of the bounding cysteine and phenylalanine, the CDR3 is 14 residues long. Only the CDR3 region is kept as DNA, spanning 42 bases read in frame from base 1. Clipping removes 10 bases from V and 6 bases from J, with 11 as the unmatched junction base count. From a lookup of the germline V gene, CDR1 and CDR2 are MNHEY and SVGAGI. The immunoSEQ Assay, a bias-controlled multiplex PCR, was used to amplify TCRbeta CDR3 regions from genomic DNA. Turning to the authors' computational methods: The number of nucleated cells in each sample was estimated by amplification of reference gene primers within the assay. To quantify the absolute abundance of each unique TCRbeta CDR3 rearrangement, sequence reads were collapsed and filtered. For each sample, productive Simpson clonality was calculated as the square root of Simpson's diversity index across productive rearrangements. In TCRdb, the immuneACCESS table is reduced to in-frame sequences with V and J assigned. These tables do not hold every clone; where another copy was compared, an unresolved V gene accounts for under half, and the others remain unexplained. From that table come the V and J calls and clone size; the DNA was used to work out D and trimming. A total of 150,000 to 200,000 clones appear in this sample, 87% of them only once. Of the sample, roughly 3.9% is held by the ten largest clones.

Whole blood was collected in K2EDTA tubes by collaborating institutions according to the institutions' own protocols. For TCRbeta analysis, collaborators shipped samples in one of three forms: frozen whole blood, isolated PBMCs, or DNA extracted from either of those sample types. With respect to this clone: The clone's antigen remains unknown. Per-nucleotide qualities are absent, and no much larger clonotype sits a single base away.

This TCR was sampled from a young man with active or convalescent COVID-19. Sequenced sample: peripheral blood. The sequence joins TRBV6-5 to TRBJ2-1; 8 junctional bases match TRBD2. The bases read TGTGCCACTTCGAGCGGGAGTGGAAGCAATGAGCAGTTCTTC. This codes for CATSSGSGSNEQFF.